The 19 T cell receptor beta chains listed next were all sequenced from one sample in a study of blood T cells in healthy people across ages (dated by TCRdb to 2015 to 2017). Libraries came from 5' RACE. Sequencing relied on an Illumina HiSeq 2500. A second about 7 to 11 cycle PCR used a sample-barcoded 5' primer and a J-beta primer mix. TCRdb cleaned the public reads at Q25 with fastp, built clones with MiXCR and kept in-frame beta chains. All rows with the same CDR3 protein become a single entry with the most common DNA and genes. This sample is represented by hundreds of thousands of distinct CDR3 sequences; about 52% of them were singletons. The top ten clones comprise around a third of the sample. The sequencing input was blood. Receptors were obtained from a woman aged 55-69 years in good health.

This clonotype was seen a few times. The chain joins TRBV5-6 to TRBJ2-1; 7 nucleotides agree with TRBD1. V lost 5 bases to trimming and J lost 7 bases; unmatched junction nucleotides: 9. The CDR3 length is 14 residues. The V gene's germline CDR1 is SGHDT and CDR2 YYEEEE. The CDR3, as DNA: TGTGCCAGCAGGGAATACAGGGGTCGAAATGAGCAGTTCTTC. It is translated as CASREYRGRNEQFF.

V usage is TRBV27 and J usage is TRBJ1-3; no firm D call. The germline V gene encodes CDR1 MNHEY and CDR2 SMNVEV (reference sequence). The CDR3 runs to 18 residues. The germline V and J ends were trimmed by 3 bases and 7 bases, with 25 bases remaining between them. The DNA of the CDR3 is TGTGCCAGCAGTTTGAGATCTCCCCTCACGGCCGGTGGGAACACCATATATTTT. Its translation: CASSLRSPLTAGGNTIYF.

This clonotype was picked up a small number of times. The CDR3 reads CATSREVTDTQYF. The CDR3 nucleotides read TGTGCCACCAGCAGAGAAGTAACAGATACGCAGTATTTT. This chain joins TRBV15 and TRBJ2-3, with D hard to call. V was trimmed by 0 bases and J by 3 bases, leaving 4 bases between them. Per germline, CDR1 LNHNV and CDR2 YYDKDF (reference sequence). This CDR3 has 13 residues.

This clonotype showed up just a few times. This chain connects TRBV5-6 to TRBJ1-2, with 7 bases aligning to TRBD1. The CDR3 runs 14 residues. Looked up from germline, CDR1 is SGHDT and CDR2 is YYEEEE. J gave up 0 bases and V 3 bases, and 2 bases lay outside the gene matches. The CDR3 loop reads CASSSGQSNYGYTF. The CDR3 DNA reads TGTGCCAGCAGCTCGGGACAGTCTAACTATGGCTACACCTTC.

This chain links TRBV6-2 or TRBV6-3 with TRBJ2-7; 12 nucleotides match TRBD1. The CDR3 sequence is 16 residues long. Germline V CDR1 and CDR2: MNHEY, SVGEGT. V gave up 8 bases and J gave up 7 bases; unmatched junction bases: 15. The DNA of the CDR3 is TGTGCCAGCGGGACAGGGGGCAATAGCGGGATTGAAGAGCAGTACTTC. Its protein is CASGTGGNSGIEEQYF.

The chain is built from TRBV28 and TRBJ2-7, with D tentatively TRBD1 (6 bases). The CDR3 totals 14 residues. V was shortened by 7 bases and J by 3 bases, with 16 bases between the two germline ends. CDR1 and CDR2 (germline): MDHEN, SYDVKM. CDR3 in amino acids: CASKRRQENYEQYF. The DNA for the CDR3 is TGTGCCAGCAAGCGCCGACAGGAAAACTACGAGCAGTACTTC.

This clonotype showed up just a few times. This chain links TRBV9 with TRBJ2-3, with 10 bases aligning to TRBD2. The J segment lost 0 bases and the V segment lost 5 bases, leaving 6 bases of the junction unmatched. The CDR3 runs 16 residues. Germline CDR1 SGDLS, CDR2 YYNGEE. In DNA form, the CDR3 reads TGTGCCAGCAGTGACGGACTAGCGGCTAGCACAGATACGCAGTATTTT. Amino acids: CASSDGLAASTDTQYF.

The chain uses TRBV6-5 and TRBJ2-7; 9 bases fit TRBD1. Germline CDR1 MNHEY, CDR2 SVGAGI. V shed 6 bases and J 6 bases; nucleotides not matched to a gene: 9. This CDR3 is built from 14 residues. The CDR3 DNA reads TGTGCCAGCAGATCACCTGGGACAGGGCCCGAGCAGTACTTC. Protein product: CASRSPGTGPEQYF.

V usage is TRBV5-1 and J usage is TRBJ1-4; D might be TRBD1 (6 bases). The CDR3 extends over 15 amino acids. Germline V CDR1 and CDR2: SGHRS, YFSETQ. V gave up 0 bases and J gave up 8 bases, with 14 bases separating them. CDR3 nucleotides: TGCGCCAGCAGCTTGGGGACAGCCCCTAGCGAAAAACTGTTTTTT. Translated, it gives CASSLGTAPSEKLFF.

This clonotype occurred many times. The chain combines TRBV7-2 with TRBJ2-6, with no clear D. The germline V gene has CDR1 SGHTA and CDR2 FQGNSA. The length of the CDR3 is 12 residues. V gave up 3 bases and J gave up 14 bases, with 11 bases separating them. CDR3 coding DNA: TGTGCCAGCAGCTTTGAACTCCGTCTCCTGACTTTC. It codes for CASSFELRLLTF.

The CDR3 nucleotides are TGCGCCAGCAGCCAATCCAACTACCGAGATACGCAGTATTTT. This sequence encodes CASSQSNYRDTQYF. The V gene is TRBV4-3, the J gene TRBJ2-3; D gene ambiguous. The V end was cut by 2 bases, the J end by 5 bases, with 11 bases between. Germline loops: CDR1 LGHNA, CDR2 YSLEER. The CDR3 is 14 residues long.

This clonotype showed up just a few times. V and J are TRBV18 and TRBJ2-1; D is unclear. This CDR3 is 13 amino acids long. Between the trimmed V and J ends, which lost 1 base and 7 bases, there was a span of 8 bases. Germline V lookup: CDR1 KGHSH, CDR2 LQKENI. The CDR3 loop reads CASSPRRWNEQFF. CDR3 DNA: TGTGCCAGCTCACCACGGCGATGGAATGAGCAGTTCTTC.

V and J are TRBV20-1 and TRBJ2-5; 7 positions agree with TRBD2. The CDR3 has 13 amino acids. The V and J ends lost 6 bases and 2 bases, in that order; junction bases with no gene match: 6. Germline assignment: CDR1 DFQATT and CDR2 SNEGSKA (reference sequence). The CDR3, as DNA: TGCAGTGCCAACAAGGGACTACAAGAGACCCAGTACTTC. Its protein is CSANKGLQETQYF.

About this clonotype: This may come from a read error, since a much larger clone is one base off. This chain uses TRBV9 with TRBJ2-1, with 9 bases aligning to TRBD2. There are 13 residues in the CDR3. Germline V CDR1 and CDR2: SGDLS, YYNGEE. The CDR3 nucleotides are TGTGTCAGCAGCGTGACTAGCGGACATGAGCAGTTCTTC. Its translation: CVSSVTSGHEQFF.

This clonotype came up a few times. The CDR3 region has the DNA TGTGCCAGCAGCCAAGCCCTAGCGGGAGGGCCAAAAAGCTACAATGAGCAGTTCTTC. It translates to CASSQALAGGPKSYNEQFF. The rearrangement links TRBV14 to TRBJ2-1; TRBD2 matches at 12 bases. The V gene's germline CDR1 is SGHDN and CDR2 FVKESK. The CDR3 consists of 19 residues. Trimming took 1 base from V and 3 from J; bases not matched to a gene: 10.

The chain is built from TRBV2 and TRBJ2-3, with TRBD1 matching 10 bases. The CDR3 covers 13 residues. CDR1 is SNHLY, CDR2 FYNNEI, per germline. Trimming took 7 bases from V and 4 from J; bases not matched to a gene: 2. As DNA, the CDR3 is TGTGCCAGCAATGGACAGGGGGCAGATACGCAGTATTTT. It translates to CASNGQGADTQYF.

Only a few counts were recorded for this clonotype. V is TRBV7-2 and J is TRBJ1-1; perhaps TRBD1 as D (6 bases). Between the trimmed V and J ends, which lost 5 bases and 6 bases, there was a span of 25 bases. The CDR3 contains 17 residues. Germline CDR1 and CDR2: SGHTA and FQGNSA. CDR3 nucleotide sequence: TGTGCCAGCAGCCCTCGGATCGGCCCGGACAGCATCTCTGAAGCTTTCTTT. It yields the protein CASSPRIGPDSISEAFF. The full variable domain, with the rest looked up from reference TRBV7-2 and TRBJ1-1, is GAGVSQSPSNKVTEKGKDVELRCDPISGHTALYWYRQSLGQGLEFLIYFQGNSAPDKSGLPSDRFSAERTGGSVSTLTIQRTQQEDSAVYLCASSPRIGPDSISEAFFGQGTRLTVV.

V is TRBV25-1 and J is TRBJ2-3; 13 nucleotides match TRBD2. With V trimmed by 1 base and J by 3 bases, 7 bases remained unmatched. The germline gives CDR1 MGHDK, CDR2 SYGVNS. The CDR3 has 18 amino acids. Here the CDR3 reads CASSELERTSGSTDTQYF. CDR3 DNA sequence: TGTGCCAGCAGTGAATTAGAACGGACTAGCGGGAGTACAGATACGCAGTATTTT.

The chain carries TRBV7-2 and TRBJ2-1; possibly TRBD2 for D (6 bases). This CDR3 comprises 15 residues. Deletions cut 5 bases from V and 4 bases from J, with 15 bases between. The germline V gene has CDR1 SGHTA and CDR2 FQGNSA. The CDR3 sequence: CASSRRTTPYNEQFF. The CDR3 DNA reads TGTGCCAGCAGCCGTAGGACTACACCGTACAATGAGCAGTTCTTC. Full variable domain (missing parts from reference TRBV7-2 and TRBJ2-1): GAGVSQSPSNKVTEKGKDVELRCDPISGHTALYWYRQSLGQGLEFLIYFQGNSAPDKSGLPSDRFSAERTGGSVSTLTIQRTQQEDSAVYLCASSRRTTPYNEQFFGPGTRLTVL.